What follows are 29 T cell receptor beta chains derived from one specimen sequenced in a study of regulatory T cells in long-lasting Graves disease. Regarding time point: persistent/refractory GD, antithyroid drugs over 5 years with positive TRAb. Following extraction of RNA from PBMCs, that RNA was used to make the TCR library. Assembly of TCR beta libraries relied on iRepertoire HTBI primers together with Arm-PCR of CDR3 regions. TCRdb passed the multiplex PCR reads through MiXCR, listing each CDR3 protein once. The sample lists nearly 350,000 distinct CDR3 sequences; 15% to 20% were seen once. Sequenced here: peripheral blood mononuclear cells (PBMCs), sampled when the disease was refractory, from a patient treated with antithyroid drugs. These TCRs come from a female donor with Graves disease.

There are many counts of this clonotype. A read error may account for a junction end that differs from germline. CDR3 sequence (DNA): TGTGCCAGCAGCTCAGGGGGGACTGGGGCCAACGTCCTGACTTTC. This translates into CASSSGGTGANVLTF. V usage is TRBV5-1 and J usage is TRBJ2-6, with TRBD1 as a possible D gene (7 bases). CDR3 size: 15 residues. Germline CDR1 and CDR2: SGHRS and YFSETQ.

This clonotype came up a few times. The chain combines TRBV10-3 with TRBJ2-7, with D perhaps matching TRBD2 (6 bases). V lost 3 bases and J lost 0, with 15 bases in between. The CDR3 is 16 residues long. Germline V CDR1 and CDR2: ENHRY, SYGVKD. The CDR3 nucleotides are TGTGCCATCAGTGACCCAATAGCGGACTCCTCCTACGAGCAGTACTTC. This sequence encodes CAISDPIADSSYEQYF.

This clonotype showed up many times. This chain connects TRBV12-3 or TRBV12-4 to TRBJ1-2; D is unclear. The CDR3 is 17 residues long. Trimming left V 3 bases short and J 2 bases short, with 19 bases between. For the CDR3, the DNA is TGTGCCAGCAGTTTTAGAACCCTTCGAACCGGAAACTATGGCTACACCTTC. This codes for CASSFRTLRTGNYGYTF.

In this sample, this clonotype turned up a few times. This sequence joins TRBV7-9 and TRBJ2-5; D possibly uses TRBD1 or TRBD2 (5 bases each). Trimming removed 5 bases from V and 7 bases from J, with 23 bases in between. This CDR3 has 16 amino acids. Germline loops: CDR1 SEHNR, CDR2 FQNEAQ (reference sequence). This chain's CDR3 is CASSRGEDRGGRTQYF. As DNA, the CDR3 is TGTGCCAGCAGCAGGGGAGAGGATCGGGGTGGTAGGACCCAGTACTTC.

This clonotype has a single count. This could be a read error, since a much larger clone is one nucleotide away. The V gene is TRBV6-2 or TRBV6-3, the J gene TRBJ2-3, with 7 bases that match TRBD1. The CDR3 consists of 15 residues. Germline V gene data show CDR1 as MNHEY and CDR2 as SVGEGT. The chain's CDR3 is CASTDGDRVTDTRYF. The CDR3 DNA is TGTGCCAGCACTGATGGGGACAGAGTCACAGATACGCGGTATTTT.

Here the CDR3 reads CSALGQGKSNSPLHF. CDR3 sequence (DNA): TGCAGTGCTTTAGGACAGGGTAAAAGTAATTCACCCCTCCACTTT. The V call is TRBV20-1, the J call TRBJ1-6; 8 bases are a match to TRBD1. This CDR3 comprises 15 residues. Germline CDR1 and CDR2: DFQATT and SNEGSKA (reference sequence). J was trimmed by 6 bases and V by 5 bases; bases with no gene match: 9.

There are many counts of this clonotype. The rearrangement uses TRBV7-3 and TRBJ2-2; no reliable D call. Germline V gene data show CDR1 as SGHTA and CDR2 as FQGTGA. Trimming removed 0 bases from V and 1 base from J, with 0 bases in between. The CDR3 totals 13 residues. CDR3 amino acids: CASSLTNTGELFF. The CDR3 DNA sequence: TGTGCCAGCAGCTTAACGAACACCGGGGAGCTGTTTTTT.

This clonotype was recorded many times. This chain uses TRBV5-6 with TRBJ1-2, with a tentative D call TRBD1 (5 bases). The germline V and J ends were trimmed by 0 bases and 7 bases, with 10 bases remaining between them. The CDR3 loop spans 13 amino acids. Germline V lookup: CDR1 SGHDT, CDR2 YYEEEE. The CDR3 reads CASSLAGGAGYTF. The CDR3 coding sequence is TGTGCCAGCAGCTTGGCGGGAGGGGCTGGCTACACCTTC.

This clonotype was recorded at least ten times. The chain has TRBV30 and TRBJ1-2; D is uncertain. V shed 2 bases and J shed 6 bases, with 10 bases lying between them. The germline V gene has CDR1 GTSNPN and CDR2 SVGIG (reference sequence). This CDR3 contains 12 residues. The CDR3 loop reads CAWSRRAHGYTF. CDR3 DNA sequence: TGTGCCTGGAGTCGGCGGGCCCATGGCTACACCTTC.

This clonotype was observed many times. V is TRBV6-1 and J is TRBJ2-7, with TRBD1 matching over 8 bases. The CDR3 spans 15 residues. Germline V gene lookup returns CDR1 MNHNS and CDR2 SASEGT. Trimming took 5 bases from V and 2 from J; bases not matched to a gene: 8. In DNA, the CDR3 is TGTGCCAGCAGTCCCCCGGGACAGGAGGCCTACGAGCAGTACTTC. Amino acid sequence: CASSPPGQEAYEQYF.

The chain couples TRBV7-8 to TRBJ2-7, with TRBD1 identical over 8 bases. The germline V gene has CDR1 SGHVS and CDR2 FQNEAQ. V was pared by 2 bases and J by 0 bases, with 9 bases of the junction left unmatched. The CDR3 contains 17 residues. In DNA, the CDR3 is TGTGCCAGCAGCTTAAGGCTAGGGCAGGGGGCCTCCTACGAGCAGTACTTC. It encodes CASSLRLGQGASYEQYF.

The chain combines TRBV6-1 with TRBJ1-1, with D perhaps TRBD1 (6 bases). Germline V gives CDR1 MNHNS, CDR2 SASEGT. The CDR3 is 14 residues long. V was trimmed by 8 bases and J by 1 base, leaving 14 bases between them. DNA of the CDR3: TGTGCCAGCGGGGGCGTGGGAGGGAACACTGAAGCTTTCTTT. It is translated as CASGGVGGNTEAFF.

The rearrangement links TRBV7-2 to TRBJ1-3; D is ambiguous. CDR3 length: 14 residues. V lost 1 base and J lost 2, with 6 bases in between. CDR1 is SGHTA and CDR2 is FQGNSA in the germline V gene. CDR3: CASSLGITGNTIYF. In nucleotides, the CDR3 is TGTGCCAGCAGCTTAGGCATCACTGGAAACACCATATATTTT.

This clonotype has only a few counts. The CDR3 nucleotides read TGCAGCGTTGAAGACCCCCCAGGGGACGAGCAGTACTTC. It yields the protein CSVEDPPGDEQYF. This chain uses TRBV29-1 with TRBJ2-7, with D possibly being TRBD1 (6 bases). The germline V and J ends were trimmed by 0 bases and 5 bases, with 11 bases remaining between them. CDR3 length equals 13 residues. Per the germline V gene, CDR1 is SQVTM and CDR2 is ANQGSEA.

This clonotype occurred many times. V usage is TRBV7-6 and J usage is TRBJ1-5; D is possibly TRBD1 (5 bases). This CDR3 has 16 amino acids. Trimming took 2 bases from V and 6 from J, leaving 17 bases between them. The germline CDR1 and CDR2 sequences are SGHVS and FNYEAQ. The CDR3 loop is CASSLLSGPRGQPQHF. CDR3 DNA: TGTGCCAGCAGCTTATTGTCGGGGCCCCGGGGTCAGCCCCAGCATTTT.

This chain connects TRBV30 to TRBJ1-4; 7 bases line up with TRBD1. Germline V gene lookup returns CDR1 GTSNPN and CDR2 SVGIG (reference sequence). This CDR3 region has 16 residues. Losses at the gene ends were 3 bases for V and 7 bases for J; bases not matched to a gene: 14. CDR3 sequence (DNA): TGTGCCTGGAGCTCCGGGACAGTCCTACGGTTTGAAAAACTGTTTTTT. This gives the protein CAWSSGTVLRFEKLFF.

The V and J genes are TRBV19 and TRBJ2-4; possible D gene TRBD1, 8 bases. Germline V gene sequence: CDR1 LNHDA, CDR2 SQIVND (reference sequence). Trimming removed 3 bases at V and 6 bases at J, with 21 bases between. CDR3 length equals 17 residues. CDR3 sequence: CASSMGGGDRWLNIQYF. In nucleotides, the CDR3 is TGTGCCAGTAGTATGGGGGGAGGGGACAGGTGGTTAAACATTCAGTACTTC.

Details on this clonotype: Germline and junction disagree at one end, which may indicate a read error. The chain joins TRBV28 to TRBJ2-3; 11 bases are shared with TRBD2. Germline CDR1 reads MDHEN; CDR2 reads SYDVKM. The CDR3 runs to 16 residues. This CDR3 is CASSFPLAGGTDTRYF. CDR3 sequence (DNA): TGTGCCAGCAGTTTTCCTCTAGCGGGAGGCACAGATACGCGGTATTTT.

This clonotype was found once. The chain carries TRBV11-1 and TRBJ2-1; the D is unclear. CDR1 is SGHAT and CDR2 is FQDESV in the germline V gene (reference sequence). The V and J ends lost 5 bases and 6 bases respectively, with 14 bases between them. The CDR3 has 14 residues. The CDR3 DNA is TGTGCCAGCAGCATCGGTCCAGGCAGCAATGAGCAGTTCTTC. It yields the protein CASSIGPGSNEQFF.

This clonotype was seen only a few times. The chain uses TRBV12-3 or TRBV12-4 and TRBJ1-1; D is possibly TRBD1 (5 bases). The CDR3 runs 12 residues. Trimming left V 6 bases short and J 7 bases short, with 12 bases between. CDR3 DNA: TGTGCCAGCAGACAACAGGCGAATGAAGCTTTCTTT. As protein: CASRQQANEAFF.

This clonotype was detected many times. The genes are TRBV18 and TRBJ1-1; D call uncertain. Trimming took 3 bases from V and 1 from J, leaving 6 bases between them. CDR3 length equals 13 residues. The germline gives CDR1 KGHSH, CDR2 LQKENI. The CDR3, as DNA: TGTGCCAGCTCACCTCGGGCGAACACTGAAGCTTTCTTT. Translated, it gives CASSPRANTEAFF.

At least ten counts were recorded for this clonotype. This chain connects TRBV12-3 or TRBV12-4 to TRBJ2-7; D is possibly TRBD2 (7 bases). V was trimmed by 5 bases and J by 2 bases, leaving 16 bases between them. The CDR3 covers 15 residues. CDR3 DNA: TGTGCCAGCAGTCACCGGGGAGGGGGTACCTACGAGCAGTACTTC. It codes for CASSHRGGGTYEQYF.

V and J are TRBV5-1 and TRBJ1-4; possible D gene TRBD1, 5 bases. The germline CDR1 and CDR2 sequences are SGHRS and YFSETQ. The V end was cut by 7 bases, the J end by 8 bases, with 15 bases between. CDR3 size: 13 residues. The CDR3: CASARGSKEKLFF. The DNA for the CDR3 is TGCGCCAGCGCGAGGGGTAGTAAAGAAAAACTGTTTTTT.

This sequence joins TRBV4-1 and TRBJ1-4, with 8 bases aligning to TRBD1. Germline assignment: CDR1 MGHRA and CDR2 YSYEKL. V lost 7 bases to trimming and J lost 5 bases; unmatched junction nucleotides: 6. This CDR3 region has 14 residues. The CDR3: CASNTGDRNEKLFF. DNA of the CDR3: TGCGCCAGCAACACCGGGGACAGGAATGAAAAACTGTTTTTT.

This clonotype was detected many times. The V and J genes are TRBV20-1 and TRBJ2-7, with D perhaps TRBD2 (6 bases). V dropped 4 bases and J dropped 5 bases, with 12 bases sitting between them. Per germline, CDR1 DFQATT and CDR2 SNEGSKA (reference sequence). This CDR3 spans 12 amino acids. The CDR3 is CSATTSFHEQYF. In DNA, the CDR3 is TGCAGTGCTACGACTAGTTTCCACGAGCAGTACTTC.

This clonotype was counted at least ten times. The rearrangement uses TRBV6-2 or TRBV6-3 and TRBJ2-2; D may correspond to TRBD1 or TRBD2 (5 bases each). This CDR3 region has 14 residues. V lost 4 bases to trimming and J lost 4 bases, with 10 bases between them. Germline V CDR1 and CDR2: MNHEY, SVGEGT. CDR3 sequence (DNA): TGTGCCAGCAGTTGGAAGGGGACCACCGGGGAGCTGTTTTTT. Translated: CASSWKGTTGELFF.

This clonotype has a count of ten or more. Sequence at one end of the junction differs from germline and may be a read error. The V gene is TRBV5-1, the J gene TRBJ1-3; D gene uncertain. Germline assignment: CDR1 SGHRS and CDR2 YFSETQ. The CDR3 is 12 amino acids. The CDR3 nucleotides are TGTGCCAGCAGCTTAGATGGAAACACCATATATTTT. This gives the protein CASSLDGNTIYF.

This clonotype was picked up many times. The CDR3 DNA reads TGTGCCAGCTCACCACGACAGGGGAGTGAAAAACTGTTTTTT. This encodes CASSPRQGSEKLFF. The rearrangement links TRBV18 to TRBJ1-4; 8 bases are a match to TRBD1. Germline V gene lookup returns CDR1 KGHSH and CDR2 LQKENI. CDR3 length equals 14 residues. V lost 1 base to trimming and J lost 7 bases; unmatched junction nucleotides: 2.

The rearrangement uses TRBV4-1 and TRBJ1-1, with D possibly being TRBD1 (6 bases). The germline gives CDR1 MGHRA, CDR2 YSYEKL. Trimming left V 4 bases short and J 1 base short, with 13 bases between. The CDR3 loop spans 15 amino acids. For the CDR3, the DNA is TGCGCCAGCAGCCCTTACAGGGAAGGGAACACTGAAGCTTTCTTT. Protein product: CASSPYREGNTEAFF.